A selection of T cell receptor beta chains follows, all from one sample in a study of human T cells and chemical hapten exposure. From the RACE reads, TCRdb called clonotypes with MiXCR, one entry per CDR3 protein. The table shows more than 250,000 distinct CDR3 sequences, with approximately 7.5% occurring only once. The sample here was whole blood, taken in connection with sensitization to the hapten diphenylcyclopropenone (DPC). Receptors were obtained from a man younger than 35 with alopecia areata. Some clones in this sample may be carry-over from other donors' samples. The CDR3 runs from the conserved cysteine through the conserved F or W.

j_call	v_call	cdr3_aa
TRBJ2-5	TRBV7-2	CASSLAHDQETQYF
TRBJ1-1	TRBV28	CASRDGFIYTEAFF
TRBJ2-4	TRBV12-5	CASGLEVGRGNIQYF
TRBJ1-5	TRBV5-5	CASSWEGWGNQPQHF
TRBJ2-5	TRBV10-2	CASAADHLYQETQYF
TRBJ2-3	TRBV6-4	CASSSGQTDTQYF
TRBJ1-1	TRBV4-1	CASSQAHRGRLKAFF
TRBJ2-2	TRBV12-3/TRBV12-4	CASSLGRRTNTGELFF
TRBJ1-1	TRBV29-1	CSVGDSLDTEAFF
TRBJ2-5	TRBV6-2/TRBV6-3	CASENFQETQYF
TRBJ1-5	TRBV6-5	CASSLADDQPQHF
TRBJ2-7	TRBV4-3	CASSPSRQGNEQYF
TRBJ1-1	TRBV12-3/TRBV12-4	CASSPGQRNTEAFF
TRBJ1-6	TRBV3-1	CASSSSSYNSPLHF
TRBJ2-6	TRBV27	CASSFQGPFYSGANVLTF
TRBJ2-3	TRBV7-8	CASSPRVVGTDTQYF
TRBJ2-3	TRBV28	CASSLVQVGGTDTQYF
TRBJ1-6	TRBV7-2	CASSLAPRVSSSPLHF
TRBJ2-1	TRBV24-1	CATSEGGYDEQFF
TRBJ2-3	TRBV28	CASSKGDTQYF
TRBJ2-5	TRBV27	CASSLFGGARETQYF
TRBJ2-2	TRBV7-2	CASSLVPSGVTGELFF
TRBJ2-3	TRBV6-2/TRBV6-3	CASGTSGGSTDTQYF
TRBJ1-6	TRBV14	CASSQDGDSPLHF
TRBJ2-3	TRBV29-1	CSVSRTGGTDTQYF
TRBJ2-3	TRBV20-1	CSARDRASGGPPDTQYF
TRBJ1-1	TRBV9	CASSVAVTLNTEAFF
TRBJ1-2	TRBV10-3	CAISESMTRVPYGYTF
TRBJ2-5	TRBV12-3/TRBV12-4	CASSRDRETQYF
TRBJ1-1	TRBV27	CATEKWGGTEAFF
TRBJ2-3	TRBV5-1	CASSFEVAGDTQYF
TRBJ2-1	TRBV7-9	CASSLHQQDNEQFF
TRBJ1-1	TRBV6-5	CASSYSKGLGGAFF
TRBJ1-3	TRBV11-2	CASSSWGNSGNTIYF
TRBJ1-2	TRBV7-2	CASSLPYPGGAYGYTF
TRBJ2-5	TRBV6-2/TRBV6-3	CASSYGDTYQETQYF
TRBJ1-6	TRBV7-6	CASSLAYKDGGNSPLHF
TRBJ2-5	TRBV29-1	CSVTRDRTWETQYF
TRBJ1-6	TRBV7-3	CASSPNPTHSNSPLHF
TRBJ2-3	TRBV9	CASSTTGTDTQYF
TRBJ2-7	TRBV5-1	CASSLNIGQGDEQYF
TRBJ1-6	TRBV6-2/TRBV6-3	CASRRTGGYNSPLHF